This is a list of T cell receptor beta chains from one sample in a study of T cells after yellow fever vaccination. TCRdb passed the 5' RACE reads through MiXCR, listing each CDR3 protein once. In the table there are 300,000 to 350,000 distinct CDR3 sequences, almost 4% of which are singletons. The input for sequencing was PBMCs, taken 5 days after the yellow fever booster vaccination. These TCRs come from a man younger than 35 who received the YFV17D yellow fever vaccine. Each CDR3 is given with its conserved first and last residue. The order of the fields is V gene, clone size, J gene, D gene, CDR3 protein, CDR3 DNA. A D gene is named only where the DNA matches it firmly. Clone sizes are given selectively: once, few, many, or a class where the clone is expanded.

>TRBV27|many|TRBJ2-7|-
CASSLFPGTYEQYF
TGTGCCAGCAGTTTATTTCCAGGCACCTACGAGCAGTACTTC
>TRBV28|many|TRBJ2-3|TRBD2
CASSLAKAGNTDTQYF
TGTGCCAGCAGTTTAGCCAAAGCGGGGAACACAGATACGCAGTATTTT
>TRBV18|-|TRBJ1-1|-
CASSAVGGNTEAFF
TGTGCCAGCTCAGCCGTAGGAGGGAACACTGAAGCTTTCTTT
>TRBV4-1|few|TRBJ1-5|TRBD1
CASAQGAWFDSNQPQHF
TGCGCCAGCGCCCAGGGGGCCTGGTTTGATAGCAATCAGCCCCAGCATTTT
>TRBV6-5|many|TRBJ1-4|-
CASRLGGRNEKLFF
TGTGCCAGCAGACTGGGCGGCAGGAACGAAAAACTGTTTTTT
>TRBV4-1|few|TRBJ2-6|-
CASSQEHVSGANVLTF
TGCGCCAGCAGCCAAGAACATGTCTCTGGGGCCAACGTCCTGACTTTC
>TRBV5-1|many|TRBJ1-1|-
CASSLVYRDRTEAFF
TGCGCCAGCAGTTTAGTCTACAGGGATAGGACTGAAGCTTTCTTT
>TRBV7-2|many|TRBJ1-2|-
CASSSAGGYGYTF
TGTGCCAGCAGCTCCGCAGGCGGGTATGGCTACACCTTC
>TRBV28|few|TRBJ2-1|TRBD2
CASSPGGLAGEYNEQFF
TGTGCCAGCAGTCCGGGGGGACTAGCGGGGGAGTACAATGAGCAGTTCTTC
>TRBV20-1|-|TRBJ1-6|-
CSATDSSYNSPLHF
TGCAGTGCCACAGACAGCTCCTATAATTCACCCCTCCACTTT
>TRBV7-9|few|TRBJ1-4|TRBD1
CASSSLRDRDEKLFF
TGTGCCAGCAGCTCCCTCCGGGACAGAGATGAAAAACTGTTTTTT
>TRBV6-4|few|TRBJ2-1|TRBD2
CASSDGAGGGSEQFF
TGTGCCAGCAGTGATGGAGCGGGGGGCGGTAGTGAGCAGTTCTTC
>TRBV24-1|many|TRBJ2-5|TRBD2
CATSDGGTSGGWETQYF
TGTGCCACCAGTGATGGGGGGACTAGCGGGGGATGGGAGACCCAGTACTTC
>TRBV5-1|many|TRBJ1-1|TRBD1
CASSARTGKNTEAFF
TGCGCCAGCAGCGCTAGGACAGGGAAGAACACTGAAGCTTTCTTT
>TRBV7-3|many|TRBJ1-1|-
CASSVQGNTEAFF
TGTGCCAGCAGCGTACAGGGGAACACTGAAGCTTTCTTT
>TRBV4-2|few|TRBJ2-5|-
CASSQDAGPETQYF
TGTGCCAGCAGCCAAGATGCGGGGCCGGAGACCCAGTACTTC
>TRBV9|few|TRBJ2-1|-
CASSPRGGAEVTEQFF
TGTGCCAGCAGCCCCCGAGGAGGGGCGGAGGTGACTGAGCAGTTCTTC
>TRBV5-6|-|TRBJ2-1|-
CASYSGGWGFSEQFF
TGTGCCAGCTACTCGGGGGGCTGGGGGTTTAGTGAGCAGTTCTTC
>TRBV7-8|many|TRBJ1-6|-
CASKGGYNSPLHF
TGTGCCAGTAAGGGTGGATATAATTCACCCCTCCACTTT
>TRBV7-9|few|TRBJ1-1|-
CASSGTAGETFF
TGTGCCAGCAGTGGGACGGCCGGCGAGACTTTCTTT
>TRBV27|-|TRBJ2-3|-
CASSWNSGDTQYF
TGTGCCAGCAGTTGGAACTCCGGCGATACGCAGTATTTT
>TRBV3-1|-|TRBJ2-2|TRBD2
CASRGLAYTGELFF
TGTGCCAGCAGGGGACTAGCTTACACCGGGGAGCTGTTTTTT
>TRBV5-6|few|TRBJ1-1|TRBD1
CASSLTLDRVMNTEAFF
TGTGCCAGCAGCCTCACCCTGGACAGGGTAATGAACACTGAAGCTTTCTTT
>TRBV21-1|-|TRBJ1-5|-
CASSLGGGQQPQHF
TGTGCCAGCTCGCTGGGGGGGGGCCAACAGCCCCAGCATTTT
>TRBV25-1|few|TRBJ1-1|-
CASSDYVAEAFF
TGTGCCAGCAGTGATTACGTGGCAGAAGCTTTCTTT
>TRBV4-3|few|TRBJ1-1|TRBD1
CASSRLPTGVNTEAFF
TGCGCCAGCAGCCGACTTCCGACAGGGGTGAACACTGAAGCTTTCTTT
>TRBV7-8|many|TRBJ2-4|TRBD2
CASRRGTSGAGIQYF
TGTGCCAGCAGACGAGGGACTAGCGGGGCGGGCATTCAGTACTTC
>TRBV18|-|TRBJ1-2|-
CASSPRQDRSIDYGYTF
TGTGCCAGCTCACCTCGACAGGACCGCTCGATCGACTATGGCTACACCTTC
>TRBV12-3/TRBV12-4|-|TRBJ2-3|TRBD2
CASREGLAGGSATDTQYF
TGTGCCAGCAGGGAAGGACTAGCGGGGGGAAGTGCTACAGATACGCAGTATTTT
>TRBV19|-|TRBJ2-3|-
CATSPNTDTQYF
TGTGCCACCTCCCCCAACACAGATACGCAGTATTTT
>TRBV3-1|many|TRBJ1-2|-
CASSLDRLGGYTF
TGTGCCAGCAGCCTCGACAGGCTGGGCGGCTACACCTTC
>TRBV7-6|many|TRBJ2-5|-
CASSLGPRETQYF
TGTGCCAGCAGCTTAGGCCCACGGGAGACCCAGTACTTC
>TRBV29-1|-|TRBJ1-2|TRBD1
CSVTGGANYVYTF
TGCAGCGTTACAGGGGGGGCTAACTATGTCTACACCTTC
>TRBV28|few|TRBJ2-5|TRBD2
CASSLASGRGTQYF
TGTGCCAGCAGTTTAGCTAGCGGGCGGGGGACCCAGTACTTC
>TRBV5-1|many|TRBJ2-5|-
CASSFGSTQETQYF
TGCGCCAGCAGCTTCGGGAGTACCCAAGAGACCCAGTACTTC